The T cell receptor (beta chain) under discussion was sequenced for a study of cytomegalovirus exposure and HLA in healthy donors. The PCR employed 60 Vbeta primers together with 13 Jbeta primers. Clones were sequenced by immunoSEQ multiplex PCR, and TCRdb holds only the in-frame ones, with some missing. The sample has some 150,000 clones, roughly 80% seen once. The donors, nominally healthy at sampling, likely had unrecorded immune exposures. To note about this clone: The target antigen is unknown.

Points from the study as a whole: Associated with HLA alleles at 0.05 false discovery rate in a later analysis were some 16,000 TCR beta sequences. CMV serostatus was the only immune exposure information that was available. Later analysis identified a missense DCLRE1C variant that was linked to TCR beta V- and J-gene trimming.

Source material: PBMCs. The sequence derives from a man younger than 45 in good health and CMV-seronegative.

For the CDR3, the DNA is TGTGCCAGCGGAGGGCCTTCCTACGAGCAGTACTTC. This sequence encodes CASGGPSYEQYF. The chain couples TRBV6-5 to TRBJ2-7; tentative D call: TRBD2 (6 bases). With 8 bases removed from V and 1 base from J, the gap between germline ends came to 9 bases. The germline V gene encodes CDR1 MNHEY and CDR2 SVGAGI. This CDR3 is 12 amino acids long.